Listed here are 8 T cell receptor beta chains from one sample, sequenced in a study of control samples from healthy donors and cancer patients. Method: immunoSEQ multiplex PCR; TCRdb's copy keeps in-frame clones and lacks some. In the table there are 190,000 or so clones, 85% to 95% of which are singletons. Sequencing input: blood. These receptors all stem from a man between 18 and 35 years old in good health.

This clone was detected only once. V and J are TRBV4-1 and TRBJ1-5; the D gene is possibly TRBD1 (5 bases). Looked up from germline, CDR1 is MGHRA and CDR2 is YSYEKL. The CDR3 contains 15 residues. Between the trimmed V and J ends, which lost 4 bases and 4 bases, there was a span of 14 bases. The CDR3 DNA reads TGCGCCAGCAGCCTCAGCGGGACGGCGAATCAGCCCCAGCATTTT. This codes for CASSLSGTANQPQHF.

V usage is TRBV4-1 and J usage is TRBJ2-2; D is unresolved. Germline V gene sequence: CDR1 MGHRA, CDR2 YSYEKL. The CDR3 has 12 residues. V dropped 7 bases and J dropped 3 bases, with 6 bases sitting between them. CDR3 DNA sequence: TGCGCCAGCACCCCGGACACCGGGGAGCTGTTTTTT. Protein sequence: CASTPDTGELFF.

This clone was detected once. The rearrangement links TRBV2 to TRBJ1-5; a weak D match, TRBD1 (6 bases). V lost 5 bases and J 6 bases, leaving 14 bases between the germline ends. The CDR3 runs to 14 residues. CDR1 SNHLY and CDR2 FYNNEI come from the germline V gene. CDR3 sequence reads: CASSSSTGSQPQHF. CDR3 DNA sequence: TGTGCCAGCAGTAGTTCTACAGGGAGTCAGCCCCAGCATTTT.

V and J are TRBV28 and TRBJ1-5; tentative D call: TRBD1 (5 bases). CDR1 is MDHEN and CDR2 is SYDVKM in the germline V gene. V shed 3 bases and J shed 4 bases, with 13 bases lying between them. This CDR3 has 15 residues. The CDR3 region has the DNA TGTGCCAGCAGTTTTTGGCAGGACAAGAATCAGCCCCAGCATTTT. This translates into CASSFWQDKNQPQHF.

A word on this clone: Other DNA sequences within the sample encode an identical CDR3. The V gene is TRBV5-1, the J gene TRBJ1-5; D remains ambiguous. V dropped 0 bases and J dropped 1 base, with 5 bases sitting between them. Germline CDR1 reads SGHRS; CDR2 reads YFSETQ. The CDR3 contains 14 residues. Here the CDR3 reads CASSLEGSNQPQHF. The CDR3 nucleotides read TGCGCCAGCAGCTTGGAAGGGAGCAATCAGCCCCAGCATTTT.

This CDR3 is CASSILNQPQHF. The CDR3 DNA is TGTGCCAGTAGTATTCTCAATCAGCCCCAGCATTTT. The chain couples TRBV19 to TRBJ1-5; D is undetermined. This CDR3 region has 12 residues. Germline V gene sequence: CDR1 LNHDA, CDR2 SQIVND (reference sequence). Trimming removed 3 bases at V and 3 bases at J, with 3 bases between.

The chain couples TRBV2 to TRBJ2-1; D gene ambiguous. Trimming took off 6 bases at V and 9 bases at J, with 18 bases between the two ends. The CDR3 consists of 14 residues. Germline CDR1 SNHLY, CDR2 FYNNEI. The CDR3 DNA is TGTGCCAGCAGGGAGAAGCCGACAATCAGTGAGCAGTTCTTC. Its protein product is CASREKPTISEQFF.

The J gene is TRBJ1-1, the V gene TRBV6-1; 7 bases are shared with TRBD1. Germline CDR1 and CDR2: MNHNS and SASEGT. After removal of 3 bases from V and 2 bases from J, the junction contained 6 bases not matched to a gene. The CDR3 sequence is 15 residues long. The CDR3 nucleotides read TGTGCCAGCAGTGATTCCGGGACAGTCAACACTGAAGCTTTCTTT. Encoded protein: CASSDSGTVNTEAFF.